This TCR beta chain was retrieved from a study of cytomegalovirus exposure and HLA in healthy donors. General study findings and limits: More clonal expansion characterized HLA-associated TCR beta chains than equally common others in a later analysis. According to the study, roughly 160 TCR beta chains were cytomegalovirus-associated.

Everyone who donated was a healthy bone marrow donor. Both 60 Vbeta primers and 13 Jbeta primers went into the PCR. The repertoire was sequenced with immunoSEQ multiplex PCR; TCRdb's copy has only in-frame clones and lacks some. The data show about 120,000 clones, over 75% seen once. To note about this clone: Its cognate antigen is unknown.

The receptor was isolated from a man aged 25 to 40 in good health and CMV-seronegative. The sequencing sample was made of PBMCs.

CDR3 amino acids: CASSSGGLGEKLFF. The CDR3, as DNA: TGTGCCAGCAGCTCAGGGGGTTTAGGTGAAAAACTGTTTTTT. The chain carries TRBV9 and TRBJ1-4, with 7 nucleotides matching TRBD1. CDR3 length: 14 amino acids. Germline CDR1 reads SGDLS; CDR2 reads YYNGEE. The trim removed 4 bases at V and 7 bases at J, leaving 7 bases unmatched. The full variable domain, with the rest looked up from reference TRBV9 and TRBJ1-4, is DSGVTQTPKHLITATGQRVTLRCSPRSGDLSVYWYQQSLDQGLQFLIQYYNGEERAKGNILERFSAQQFPDLHSELNLSSLELGDSALYFCASSSGGLGEKLFFGSGTQLSVL.